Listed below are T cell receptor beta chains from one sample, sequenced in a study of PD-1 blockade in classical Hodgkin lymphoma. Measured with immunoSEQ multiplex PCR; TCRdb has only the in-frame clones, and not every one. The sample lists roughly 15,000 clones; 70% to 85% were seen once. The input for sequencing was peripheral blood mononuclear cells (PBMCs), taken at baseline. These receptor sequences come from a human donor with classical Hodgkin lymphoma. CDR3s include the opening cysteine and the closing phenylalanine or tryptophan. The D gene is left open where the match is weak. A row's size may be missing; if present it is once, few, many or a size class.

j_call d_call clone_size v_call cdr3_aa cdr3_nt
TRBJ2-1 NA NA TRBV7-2 CASSPGGGVYNEQFF TGTGCCAGCAGCCCGGGCGGCGGGGTCTACAATGAGCAGTTCTTC
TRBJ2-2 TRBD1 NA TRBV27 CASSLTGTGRNGELFF TGTGCCAGCAGTCTTACCGGGACAGGGAGGAACGGGGAGCTGTTTTTT
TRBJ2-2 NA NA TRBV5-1 CASSSGHSGGELFF TGCGCCAGCAGCTCAGGACATTCAGGCGGGGAGCTGTTTTTT
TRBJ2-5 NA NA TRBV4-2 CASSQSIRSGLGEETQYF TGTGCCAGCAGCCAATCCATCAGATCAGGGTTAGGGGAAGAGACCCAGTACTTC
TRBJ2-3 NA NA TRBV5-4 CASSSQGTDTQYF TGTGCCAGCAGCTCCCAGGGGACAGATACGCAGTATTTT
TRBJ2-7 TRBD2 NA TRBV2 CAVRTGLVTSEQYF TGTGCCGTCCGCACGGGACTAGTCACTTCCGAGCAGTACTTC
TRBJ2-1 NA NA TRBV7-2 CASSLIGPGRNEQFF TGTGCCAGCAGCTTGATTGGTCCTGGAAGGAATGAGCAGTTCTTC
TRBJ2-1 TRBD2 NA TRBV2 CASGRAGESYNEQFF TGTGCCAGCGGACGGGCGGGGGAGTCCTACAATGAGCAGTTCTTC
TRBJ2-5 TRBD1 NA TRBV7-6 CASSSWKQGETQYF TGTGCCAGCAGCTCATGGAAACAGGGGGAGACCCAGTACTTC
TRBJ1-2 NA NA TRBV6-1 CARAEGNYGYTF TGTGCCAGAGCGGAGGGGAACTATGGCTACACCTTC
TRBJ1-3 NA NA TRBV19 CASSISSASGNTIYF TGTGCCAGTAGTATCAGCAGCGCCTCTGGAAACACCATATATTTT
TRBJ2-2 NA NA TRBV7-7 CASSEIGGFTGELFF TGTGCTAGCAGCGAAATCGGGGGATTCACCGGGGAGCTGTTTTTT
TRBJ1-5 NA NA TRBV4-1 CASSQEVQFYSNQPQHF TGCGCCAGCAGCCAAGAGGTTCAATTTTATAGCAATCAGCCCCAGCATTTT
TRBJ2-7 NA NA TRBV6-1 CASSEYGSYEQYF TGTGCCAGCAGTGAATACGGGTCCTACGAGCAGTACTTC
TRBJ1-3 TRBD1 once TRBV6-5 CASSSQTGAGNTIYF TGTGCCAGCAGTTCCCAGACAGGGGCCGGAAACACCATATATTTT
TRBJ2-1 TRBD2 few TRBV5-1 CASSGGEELAGKAQFF TGCGCCAGCAGCGGTGGGGAGGAGCTAGCGGGGAAGGCGCAGTTCTTC
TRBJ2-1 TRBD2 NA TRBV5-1 CASSLGGGVIDEQFF TGCGCCAGCAGCTTGGGCGGGGGGGTTATTGATGAGCAGTTCTTC
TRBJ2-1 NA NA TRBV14 CASSQGVNAVQFF TGTGCCAGCAGCCAAGGGGTCAACGCGGTGCAGTTCTTC
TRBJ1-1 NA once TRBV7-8 CASSLRVDSARANTEAFF TGTGCCAGCAGCCTCAGAGTAGATTCTGCCAGGGCCAACACTGAAGCTTTCTTT
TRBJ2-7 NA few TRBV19 CASSILLSYEQYF TGTGCCAGTAGTATTTTGCTCTCCTACGAGCAGTACTTC
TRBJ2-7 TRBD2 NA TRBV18 CASSPGTSYEQYF TGTGCCAGCTCACCAGGGACTAGCTACGAGCAGTACTTC
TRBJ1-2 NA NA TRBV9 CASSVGEGNYGYTF TGTGCCAGCAGCGTAGGCGAAGGGAACTATGGCTACACCTTC
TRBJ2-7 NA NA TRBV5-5 CASSLAGLPYEQYF TGTGCCAGCAGCTTGGCGGGGCTTCCCTACGAGCAGTACTTC
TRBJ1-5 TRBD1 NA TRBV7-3 CASSSQGGSNQPQHF TGTGCCAGCAGCTCTCAGGGGGGTAGCAATCAGCCCCAGCATTTT
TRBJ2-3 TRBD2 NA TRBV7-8 CASSFNPSTSGGTSTDTQYF TGTGCCAGCAGCTTTAATCCTTCGACTAGCGGGGGGACTAGCACAGATACGCAGTATTTT
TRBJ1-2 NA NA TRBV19 CASSIAQGESYTF TGTGCCAGTAGTATAGCCCAGGGAGAGAGCTACACCTTC
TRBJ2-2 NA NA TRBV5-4 CASSFKRLSIGHTGELFF TGTGCCAGCAGCTTCAAAAGGCTCTCGATTGGGCACACCGGGGAGCTGTTTTTT
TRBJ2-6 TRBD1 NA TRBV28 CASSLDRGEPGANVLTF TGTGCCAGCAGTCTAGACAGGGGGGAGCCTGGGGCCAACGTCCTGACTTTC
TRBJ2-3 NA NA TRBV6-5 CASRGGGGGSDTQYF TGTGCCAGCCGTGGGGGCGGCGGTGGGTCAGATACGCAGTATTTT
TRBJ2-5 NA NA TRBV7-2 CASSFSGQETQYF TGTGCCAGCAGCTTCAGTGGACAAGAGACCCAGTACTTC
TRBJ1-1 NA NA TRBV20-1 CSARGAAEAFF TGCAGTGCTAGGGGGGCCGCTGAAGCTTTCTTT
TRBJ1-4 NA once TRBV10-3 CAISESRGGGEKLFF TGTGCCATCAGTGAGTCTAGAGGAGGAGGTGAAAAACTGTTTTTT
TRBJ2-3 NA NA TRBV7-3 CASSRGGAGDTQYF TGTGCCAGCAGCCGAGGCGGGGCCGGGGATACGCAGTATTTT
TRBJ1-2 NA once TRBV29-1 CSVEVGGSYTF TGCAGCGTTGAAGTCGGGGGGAGCTACACCTTC
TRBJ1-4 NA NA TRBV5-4 CASSLYFGDEKLFF TGTGCCAGCAGCTTGTATTTTGGAGACGAAAAACTGTTTTTT
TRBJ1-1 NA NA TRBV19 CASTLAAGSTEAFF TGTGCCAGTACGTTAGCCGCAGGGTCCACTGAAGCTTTCTTT
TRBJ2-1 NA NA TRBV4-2 CASSPERGPHNEQFF TGTGCCAGCAGCCCGGAGAGGGGACCCCACAATGAGCAGTTCTTC
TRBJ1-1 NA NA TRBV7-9 CASSLVAANTEAFF TGTGCCAGCAGCTTAGTTGCAGCTAACACTGAAGCTTTCTTT
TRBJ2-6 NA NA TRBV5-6 CASSPDSSSGANVLTF TGTGCCAGCAGCCCGGACAGTAGCTCTGGGGCCAACGTCCTGACTTTC
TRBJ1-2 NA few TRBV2 CASSDDYGYTF TGTGCCAGCAGTGACGACTATGGCTACACCTTC
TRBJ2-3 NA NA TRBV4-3 CASSQVRGDTQYF TGCGCCAGCAGCCAAGTAAGGGGAGATACGCAGTATTTT
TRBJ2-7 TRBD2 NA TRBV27 CASSLWTSGMGSLEQYF TGTGCCAGCAGTTTATGGACTAGCGGCATGGGGTCTCTCGAGCAGTACTTC
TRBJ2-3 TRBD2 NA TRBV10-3 CAISEGTSLEHSTDTQYF TGTGCCATCAGTGAAGGGACTAGCCTTGAACATAGCACAGATACGCAGTATTTT
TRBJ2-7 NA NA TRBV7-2 CASSFPRTYEQYF TGTGCCAGCAGCTTCCCCCGCACCTACGAGCAGTACTTC
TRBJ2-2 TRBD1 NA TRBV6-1 CAAQDRELGSGELFF TGTGCCGCCCAGGACAGGGAATTAGGTTCCGGGGAGCTGTTTTTT
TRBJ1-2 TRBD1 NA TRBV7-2 CASSPTRQGTNYGYTF TGTGCCAGCAGCCCAACCCGACAGGGTACTAACTATGGCTACACCTTC
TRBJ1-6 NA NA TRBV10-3 CAISERFLLVSSYNSPLHF TGTGCCATCAGTGAGAGGTTTTTGTTGGTGAGCTCCTATAATTCACCCCTCCACTTT
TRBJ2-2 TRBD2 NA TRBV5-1 CASSPSGANTGELFF TGCGCCAGCAGCCCTAGCGGGGCGAACACCGGGGAGCTGTTTTTT
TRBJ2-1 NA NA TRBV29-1 CSVGITGSGEQFF TGCAGCGTTGGAATTACAGGGTCAGGTGAGCAGTTCTTC